The 2 T cell receptor beta chains listed next were all sequenced from one sample in a study of T cell clonality in common variable immunodeficiency. Assay: immunoSEQ multiplex PCR; the TCRdb copy retains only in-frame clones and omits some. Recorded here are about 42,000 clones, none singletons. The specimen was peripheral blood mononuclear cells. The receptors were sampled from a person aged 18-70 years in good health.

Worth noting for this clone: The read ends 3 residues before the CDR3 terminus; that terminus is restored from the germline J gene. This chain connects TRBV5-4 to TRBJ2-7; 9 nucleotides match TRBD2. Germline lookup yields CDR1 SGHNT and CDR2 YYREEE (reference sequence). With 4 bases clipped from V and 2 bases from J, the junction kept 7 bases outside the gene matches. The CDR3 is 15 residues long. The part of the CDR3 DNA that was read is TGTGCCAGCAGCCCCTTAGCGGGAGCGCCCTACGAG. Translated: CASSPLAGAPYE. The whole CDR3 is CASSPLAGAPYEQYF.

This clone has at least ten counts. Read sequence stops 3 residues before the CDR3 end, and the germline J gene provides the missing end. The rearrangement uses TRBV15 and TRBJ2-1, with TRBD2 identical over 9 bases. The V and J ends lost 3 bases and 7 bases, in that order; junction bases with no gene match: 10. Per the germline V gene, CDR1 is LNHNV and CDR2 is YYDKDF (reference sequence). The CDR3 loop spans 16 amino acids. The CDR3 sequence: CATSRGVSGSENEQFF. The covered CDR3 bases are TGTGCCACCAGCAGGGGGGTTAGCGGGAGTGAGAATGAG.